This TCR beta chain is drawn from a study of T cells in Graves' hyperthyroidism and ophthalmopathy (dated by TCRdb to between 2017 and 2020). A note on the overall study: Peripheral blood was sampled at the time of initial diagnosis, prior to any treatment. TCR V-J signatures able to tell the groups apart were searched for in a discovery cohort of 90 to 100 patients, of whom around 42 had Graves' ophthalmopathy and around 57 had stable Graves' hyperthyroidism. Whether ophthalmopathy could be predicted prospectively was tested in an independent validation cohort made up of 18 to 20 hyperthyroidism patients plus 17 patients who later progressed to ophthalmopathy. For training and testing, the roughly 97 patients in the discovery cohort were randomly divided in a 7:3 ratio. The study also compared thyroid tissue and blood T-cell repertoires from roughly six Graves' hyperthyroidism patients. After blood sampling, hyperthyroidism patients were treated with methimazole at a starting dose of 30 mg daily, and ophthalmopathy patients were treated with high-dose intravenous methylprednisolone. TCR Vbeta CDR3 sequencing of 130 to 150 peripheral blood samples (approximately 44 ophthalmopathy, roughly 74 hyperthyroidism and roughly 17 progressor patients) is reported in the paper. Study-wide conclusions, independent of this receptor: No statistical method was used to fix the sample size in advance, and group allocation was not hidden from the investigators. In validation, progression to ophthalmopathy was predicted by the model with approximately 67% sensitivity and 72% to 85% specificity, a median of around 5.9 months before onset. Most expanded thyroid clonotypes (frequency above 0.001) were also detected in blood, suggesting blood repertoires may reflect thyroid immune responses. Ophthalmopathy was separated from stable hyperthyroidism by a 13 V-J signature model, with just over 85% sensitivity and approximately 81% specificity obtained in cross-validation and 80%/75% obtained in testing.

V is shortened by 3 bases, J by 14 bases, and the region joining them spans 7 bases. Counted from cysteine to phenylalanine, this CDR3 has 9 amino acids. CDR3 DNA is the only sequence kept; it has 27 bases, read in frame from the first base. CDR1 and CDR2, per the germline V gene, are SGHDN and FVKESK. The TCR beta CDR3 regions were amplified from the RNA transcripts. The first round of RT-PCR for the TCR CDR3 was performed with the HTBI primer set and the Qiagen OneStep RT-PCR kit. Libraries were constructed in a second round of multiplex PCR, after which size selection and purification were performed. Libraries were sequenced paired-end with 100 bp reads on an Illumina HiSeq2000. The published analysis was carried out like this. SOAPnuke was used to process the raw data, with reads discarded if the reads contained adapters or uncalled bases, had a mean Phred below 15, or lacked an exact constant-primer or identifier match. COPE v1.2.5 was used to merge the high-quality paired reads, and each unique nucleotide sequence was defined as a clonotype. Clonotypes were aligned to IMGT TRBV, TRBD and TRBJ reference segments using MiTCR v1.1. Only V-J combinations with frequency above 0.0001, covering 99% to 99.2% of repertoires, were analysed. A TCS score was defined as the ratio of F50 (clonal expansion) to E x V (chaos), with BLOSUM62-based TCRdist applied between CDR3 peptides within each V-J. Welch's t-statistics and random forest reduced 500 to 650 V-J features to roughly 13, which were used in a naive Bayes classifier (R e1071). The similarity between thyroid and blood repertoires was quantified using the Morisita-Horn index. TCRdb took the public reads, trimmed them with fastp at Q25, ran MiXCR for clone calling and kept in-frame beta chains. A single entry per CDR3 protein holds the most common genes and DNA from its merged rows. These V and J calls are TCRdb output, not the study's own analysis. This sample has over 90,000 distinct CDR3 sequences in its table, and about 45% of those were observed once. The top ten hold about 25% of the sample.

Stable Graves' hyperthyroidism was defined as the absence of progression to ophthalmopathy over 18 months of follow-up. Hyperthyroidism patients were aged 18 to 65 years and newly diagnosed, with disease duration of less than 2 months. Any patient with an uncontrolled infection, another autoimmune disease, pregnancy or lactation was excluded. Diagnoses were established on the basis of clinical symptoms, serum thyroxine and TRAb, thyroid ultrasound, and orbital computed tomography. PBMCs were separated from approximately 10 ml of fresh peripheral blood using Ficoll-Paque density gradient centrifugation. Total RNA was extracted using Trizol reagent, and RNA quality was assessed on an Agilent 2100 Bioanalyzer. This clonotype has just one count. The target of this receptor is not known. Base qualities are not recorded, but no much larger clone differs from it by a single base. One read yields weak evidence.

The chain is made from TRBV14 and TRBJ1-2; confidence is insufficient to name the D gene. Sequenced material: blood. This receptor was obtained from a man aged 35 to 55 with Graves' hyperthyroidism. The CDR3 reads CASSHAGTF. The DNA sequence follows: TGTGCCAGCAGCCATGCCGGGACCTTC.